These 26 T cell receptor beta chains came from one sample sequenced in a study of blood T cell repertoires in COVID-19 (dated by TCRdb to the early 2020s). Library generation was performed with the immunoSEQ multiplex PCR assay. In its TCRdb copy, this immuneACCESS table keeps in-frame sequences only and misses some clones. Where compared with another copy, unresolved V genes explain less than half of these, and the others have no known cause. Counted in this sample were tens of thousands of clones; 80% to 90% of them appeared once. Of the sample, 20% to 25% falls within the top ten clones. Source material: peripheral blood. The receptors were sampled from a man aged 55 to 70 with acute or convalescent COVID-19.

The chain recombines TRBV5-4 with TRBJ2-1, with TRBD2 as a possible D gene (6 bases). This CDR3 is 15 amino acids long. Germline values: CDR1 SGHNT, CDR2 YYREEE (reference sequence). Trimming shortened V by 0 bases and J by 7 bases, and 14 bases separated the two germline ends. The CDR3 nucleotides read TGTGCCAGCAGCTTGGCTCTGTTGGGGAGGAATGAGCAGTTCTTC. It is translated as CASSLALLGRNEQFF.

The chain carries TRBV27 and TRBJ2-4; the match to TRBD1 covers 8 bases. Germline CDR1 MNHEY, CDR2 SMNVEV (reference sequence). V lost 8 bases, J lost 0 bases, and 9 bases stayed unmatched. This CDR3 has 16 residues. DNA of the CDR3: TGTGCCAGCGAAGTTTCCCAGGGGGCAGCCAAAAACATTCAGTACTTC. It translates to CASEVSQGAAKNIQYF.

The chain has TRBV24-1 and TRBJ2-7, with a tentative D call TRBD1 (6 bases). CDR3 length equals 13 residues. V was pared by 8 bases and J by 5 bases, with 15 bases between. The germline V gene encodes CDR1 KGHDR and CDR2 SFDVKD. Here the CDR3 DNA reads TGTGCCACCACGGAACAGGGCTGCCACGAGCAGTACGTC. Translated, it gives CATTEQGCHEQYV.

The chain links TRBV7-8 to TRBJ2-4, with TRBD1 identical over 11 bases. The length of the CDR3 is 14 residues. Per the germline V gene, CDR1 is SGHVS and CDR2 is FQNEAQ. Unmatched junction bases numbered 4, after V lost 5 bases and J lost 7 bases. The CDR3 DNA follows: TGTGCCAGCAGCCCCGGGACAGGGGGGAACATTCAGTACTTC. Translation gives CASSPGTGGNIQYF.

This clone was seen a single time. The V gene is TRBV4-3, the J gene TRBJ1-5; TRBD1 matches at 7 bases. CDR1 and CDR2 (germline): LGHNA, YSLEER. This CDR3 has 15 amino acids. The ends lost 0 bases at V and 4 bases at J; junction bases unmatched: 3. CDR3 in DNA: TGCGCCAGCAGCCAAGAAGCCAGGGGGAATCAGCCCCAGCATTTT. It is translated as CASSQEARGNQPQHF.

The J gene is TRBJ2-1, the V gene TRBV29-1; TRBD2 agrees at 13 bases. Unmatched junction bases numbered 4, after V lost 4 bases and J lost 7 bases. Germline V lookup: CDR1 SQVTM, CDR2 ANQGSEA. CDR3 size: 14 residues. CDR3 protein: CSVAPGLAGNEQFF. The CDR3 DNA follows: TGCAGCGTTGCCCCGGGACTAGCGGGGAATGAGCAGTTCTTC.

The rearrangement joins TRBV30 to TRBJ1-1; no reliable D call. Germline CDR1 reads GTSNPN; CDR2 reads SVGIG (reference sequence). This CDR3 is built from 12 residues. The V gene lost 1 base and the J gene lost 5 bases, with 8 bases spanning the gap. The chain's CDR3 is CAWSGPSTEAFF. In DNA form, the CDR3 reads TGTGCCTGGAGTGGGCCTTCGACTGAAGCTTTCTTT. Complete variable domain (other parts from reference TRBV30 and TRBJ1-1): SQTIHQWPATLVQPVGSPLSLECTVEGTSNPNLYWYRQAAGRGLQLLFYSVGIGQISSEVPQNLSASRPQDRQFILSSKKLLLSDSGFYLCAWSGPSTEAFFGQGTRLTVV.

This clone was observed a few times. The chain is built from TRBV4-3 and TRBJ2-2; a possible D gene is TRBD2 (6 bases). The CDR3 totals 13 residues. With 1 base removed from V and 6 bases from J, the gap between germline ends came to 6 bases. Germline CDR1 LGHNA, CDR2 YSLEER. The DNA of the CDR3 is TGCGCCAGCAGCCAAGGGGAGGCCGGGGAGCTGTTTTTT. It specifies CASSQGEAGELFF.

J is TRBJ2-5 and V is TRBV29-1; 12 positions match TRBD2. Germline V gives CDR1 SQVTM, CDR2 ANQGSEA. CDR3 length: 15 residues. Germline trimming cut 4 bases from V and 10 bases from J; bases unmatched to any gene: 13. In DNA form, the CDR3 reads TGCAGCGTTGTCAGGAGACTAGCGGGGGCTCGGGTCCAGTACTTC. Amino acids: CSVVRRLAGARVQYF.

This chain joins TRBV18 and TRBJ2-7, with 8 bases identical to TRBD1. Germline V lookup: CDR1 KGHSH, CDR2 LQKENI. J gave up 3 bases and V 4 bases, and 5 bases lay outside the gene matches. The CDR3 extends over 14 amino acids. For the CDR3, the DNA is TGTGCCAGCTCACACGGGACAGGAGACTACGAGCAGTACTTC. The encoded protein is CASSHGTGDYEQYF.

The J gene is TRBJ2-5, the V gene TRBV5-1; 11 nucleotides match TRBD1. The CDR3 is 18 residues long. The germline CDR1 and CDR2 sequences are SGHRS and YFSETQ. J gave up 2 bases and V 4 bases, and 13 bases lay outside the gene matches. In DNA form, the CDR3 reads TGCGCCAGCAGCCAAGCAAGGACAGGGGGCGCTGGGCAAGAGACCCAGTACTTC. Translated, it gives CASSQARTGGAGQETQYF.

J is TRBJ2-5 and V is TRBV9, with 8 bases lining up with TRBD2. The germline gives CDR1 SGDLS, CDR2 YYNGEE. Losses at the gene ends were 4 bases for V and 3 bases for J; bases not matched to a gene: 8. This CDR3 spans 15 amino acids. The CDR3 here is CASSFRLAGKETQYF. The CDR3 DNA is TGTGCCAGCAGCTTCCGATTAGCGGGAAAAGAGACCCAGTACTTC. The full variable domain, its missing parts supplied by reference TRBV9 and TRBJ2-5, is DSGVTQTPKHLITATGQRVTLRCSPRSGDLSVYWYQQSLDQGLQFLIQYYNGEERAKGNILERFSAQQFPDLHSELNLSSLELGDSALYFCASSFRLAGKETQYFGPGTRLLVL.

V and J are TRBV6-6 and TRBJ2-1; tentatively, D is TRBD2 (7 bases). V was cut by 2 bases and J by 8 bases, with 16 bases left in between. The CDR3 consists of 15 residues. Germline values: CDR1 MNHNY, CDR2 SVGAGI (reference sequence). This CDR3 is CASSYAGEGVYEQFF. The DNA for the CDR3 is TGTGCCAGCAGTTACGCGGGGGAGGGGGTTTATGAGCAGTTCTTC.

The chain combines TRBV27 with TRBJ1-5; D remains ambiguous. The V and J ends lost 6 bases and 7 bases respectively, with 19 bases between them. Germline V gene lookup returns CDR1 MNHEY and CDR2 SMNVEV (reference sequence). This CDR3 has 15 residues. CDR3 protein: CASSAGIPVGQPQHF. DNA of the CDR3: TGTGCCAGCAGCGCGGGGATCCCAGTCGGGCAGCCCCAGCATTTT.

This clone was seen just once. The chain's CDR3 is CATSDSGGPDTQYF. The CDR3 DNA follows: TGTGCCACCAGTGATTCGGGGGGGCCAGATACGCAGTATTTT. The chain recombines TRBV24-1 with TRBJ2-3, with 8 bases lining up with TRBD2. CDR1 is KGHDR, CDR2 SFDVKD, per germline. There are 14 residues in the CDR3. After removal of 2 bases from V and 4 bases from J, the junction contained 1 base not matched to a gene.

V usage is TRBV28 and J usage is TRBJ1-2; 10 positions match TRBD1. Germline V gene data show CDR1 as MDHEN and CDR2 as SYDVKM. The V gene end was trimmed by 2 bases and the J gene end by 11 bases; junction bases not matched to a gene: 11. The CDR3 covers 15 residues. CDR3 protein: CASSLRDRGRIKYTF. The CDR3 DNA sequence: TGTGCCAGCAGTTTAAGAGACAGGGGGCGAATAAAGTACACCTTC.

The rearrangement links TRBV5-1 to TRBJ2-7; possibly TRBD1 for D (6 bases). The V gene's germline CDR1 is SGHRS and CDR2 YFSETQ. V was trimmed by 4 bases and J by 0 bases, leaving 23 bases between them. CDR3 length: 18 amino acids. DNA of the CDR3: TGCGCCAGCAGCCGGCCAGCCGAAAACAGGGCAGTCTCCTACGAGCAGTACTTC. This codes for CASSRPAENRAVSYEQYF.

This clone was seen a handful of times. The chain recombines TRBV7-9 with TRBJ2-3, with D unclear. This CDR3 is built from 12 residues. The V end lost 8 bases, the J end lost 0 bases, and 6 bases lay between the germline ends. CDR1 is SEHNR, CDR2 FQNEAQ, per germline (reference sequence). The CDR3 coding sequence is TGTGCCAGCGCCCGGAGCACAGATACGCAGTATTTT. Amino acid sequence: CASARSTDTQYF.

This clone appeared once. The chain carries TRBV2 and TRBJ2-7, with D maybe TRBD2 (6 bases). V was shortened by 2 bases and J by 3 bases, with 11 bases between the two germline ends. Germline assignment: CDR1 SNHLY and CDR2 FYNNEI. The CDR3 has 14 amino acids. CDR3 sequence reads: CASSERIGGYEQYV. The CDR3 coding sequence is TGTGCCAGCAGTGAACGGATCGGGGGCTACGAGCAGTACGTC.

The V gene is TRBV7-9, the J gene TRBJ2-1; the D gene is possibly TRBD2 (5 bases). CDR3 size: 13 residues. Germline V lookup: CDR1 SEHNR, CDR2 FQNEAQ (reference sequence). Trimming removed 5 bases from V and 3 bases from J, with 8 bases in between. In DNA form, the CDR3 reads TGTGCCAGCAGCCACGGGGACTACAATGAGCAGTTCTTC. Translated: CASSHGDYNEQFF.

This chain connects TRBV18 to TRBJ2-1, with D possibly being TRBD2 (6 bases). Between the trimmed V and J ends, which lost 6 bases and 7 bases, there was a span of 13 bases. Germline values: CDR1 KGHSH, CDR2 LQKENI. This CDR3 is 13 amino acids long. The chain's CDR3 is CASSGTRENEQFF. The CDR3, as DNA: TGTGCCAGCTCGGGGACTCGAGAGAATGAGCAGTTCTTC.

The genes are TRBV7-2 and TRBJ2-1, with 10 bases identical to TRBD2. The germline V gene encodes CDR1 SGHTA and CDR2 FQGNSA. V lost 6 bases to trimming and J lost 2 bases; unmatched junction nucleotides: 7. This CDR3 has 16 amino acids. This chain's CDR3 is CASRPPSGGAYNEQFF. DNA for the CDR3: TGTGCCAGCAGACCTCCCAGCGGGGGGGCCTACAATGAGCAGTTCTTC.

The chain uses TRBV9 and TRBJ1-5, with 8 nucleotides matching TRBD1. Looked up from germline, CDR1 is SGDLS and CDR2 is YYNGEE. V trimming: 3 bases; J trimming: 2 bases; junction bases outside the gene matches: 1. The CDR3 covers 14 residues. The CDR3 sequence: CASSATGGNQPQHF. CDR3 nucleotides: TGTGCCAGCAGCGCGACAGGGGGCAATCAGCCCCAGCATTTT.

In its sample, this clone was seen a few times. V is TRBV10-3 and J is TRBJ1-4; 9 bases line up with TRBD1. The CDR3 totals 20 residues. Germline V gives CDR1 ENHRY, CDR2 SYGVKD. Losses at the gene ends were 0 bases for V and 7 bases for J; bases not matched to a gene: 18. CDR3 sequence (DNA): TGTGCCATCAGTGAGTCGATAGTACAGGGGGCAGAGAAGGATCTTGAAAAACTGTTTTTT. This sequence encodes CAISESIVQGAEKDLEKLFF.

This clone was observed a single time. The rearrangement joins TRBV6-1 to TRBJ2-2; a weak D match, TRBD1 (5 bases). Germline V CDR1 and CDR2: MNHNS, SASEGT. CDR3 length: 14 residues. Trimming took 5 bases from V and 6 from J, leaving 13 bases between them. As DNA, the CDR3 is TGTGCCAGCAGTCCCTCGATAGGGGCCGGGGAGCTGTTTTTT. The encoded protein is CASSPSIGAGELFF.

This chain uses TRBV5-1 with TRBJ2-3; 9 bases are shared with TRBD2. Germline assignment: CDR1 SGHRS and CDR2 YFSETQ. V dropped 2 bases and J dropped 3; count of bases not matched to a gene: 10. This CDR3 region has 17 residues. CDR3 nucleotides: TGCGCCAGCAGCTTCTTCCCGGGACTAGCAGATACAGATACGCAGTATTTT. Protein sequence: CASSFFPGLADTDTQYF.